Listed here are 12 T cell receptor beta chains from one sample, sequenced in a study of shared clonotypes between healthy human individuals (dated by TCRdb to the early 2020s). Libraries were prepared through the immunoSEQ multiplex PCR assay. In TCRdb, the immuneACCESS table is reduced to in-frame sequences with V and J assigned. These tables do not hold every clone; where another copy was compared, an unresolved V gene accounts for under half, and the others remain unexplained. The sample table contains around 700,000 clones; only one count was recorded for more than 70% of them. Of the sample, about 2% is held by the ten largest clones. The sample taken for sequencing was memory CD4+ T cells sorted from blood. Reading the label with the study, this specimen's cell subset or site is: CD45RA-negative fraction. All receptors come from a woman aged 25 to 39 in good health.

This rearrangement joins TRBV28 to TRBJ2-7; the D gene is possibly TRBD2 (8 bases). This CDR3 spans 16 amino acids. From germline, CDR1 is MDHEN and CDR2 SYDVKM. V lost 6 bases to trimming and J lost 6 bases, with 24 bases between them. CDR3 nucleotides: TGTGCCAGCAGCAGGGGGGGGACAGCGGGAGTCTCCGAGCAGTACTTC. Protein: CASSRGGTAGVSEQYF.

The genes are TRBV29-1 and TRBJ2-5, with TRBD2 identical over 11 bases. The CDR3 totals 13 residues. The germline CDR1 and CDR2 sequences are SQVTM and ANQGSEA. V lost 7 bases, J lost 5 bases, and 6 bases stayed unmatched. The DNA for the CDR3 is TGCAGCGCCCTACTAGCGGGAGCGGAGACCCAGTACTTC. It specifies CSALLAGAETQYF.

This chain joins TRBV5-1 and TRBJ1-1; 7 bases fit TRBD1. The trim removed 4 bases at V and 1 base at J, leaving 13 bases unmatched. The CDR3 runs 17 residues. Germline V gives CDR1 SGHRS, CDR2 YFSETQ. CDR3 DNA: TGCGCCAGCAGCGAAGCCGGGACAGCCTTCGGGAACACTGAAGCTTTCTTT. Protein sequence: CASSEAGTAFGNTEAFF.

Of note for this clone: The sample holds other DNA sequences that translate to the same CDR3. The chain joins TRBV28 to TRBJ1-1; D gene unclear. Germline lookup yields CDR1 MDHEN and CDR2 SYDVKM. V gave up 4 bases and J gave up 5 bases, with 8 bases separating them. There are 12 residues in the CDR3. The CDR3 protein is CASSWGGTEAFF. The CDR3 bases are TGTGCCAGCAGTTGGGGTGGTACTGAAGCTTTCTTT. The variable domain in full, completed from reference TRBV28 and TRBJ1-1, reads DVKVTQSSRYLVKRTGEKVFLECVQDMDHENMFWYRQDPGLGLRLIYFSYDVKMKEKGDIPEGYSVSREKKERFSLILESASTNQTSMYLCASSWGGTEAFFGQGTRLTVV.

This rearrangement joins TRBV27 to TRBJ1-1; maybe TRBD1 (6 bases). The CDR3 has 15 residues. Germline CDR1 reads MNHEY; CDR2 reads SMNVEV (reference sequence). Trimming removed 5 bases from V and 10 bases from J, with 23 bases in between. This CDR3 is CASSPGRGGRGGAFF. CDR3 DNA: TGTGCCAGCAGTCCCGGCCGCGGGGGGAGAGGGGGAGCTTTCTTT.

The chain has TRBV14 and TRBJ1-1, with a tentative D call TRBD1 (5 bases). CDR1 is SGHDN, CDR2 FVKESK, per germline. The CDR3 spans 16 residues. Trimming removed 1 base from V and 4 bases from J, with 16 bases in between. CDR3 sequence: CASSQGGGPQGTEAFF. The CDR3 nucleotides are TGTGCCAGCAGCCAAGGGGGGGGACCCCAGGGCACTGAAGCTTTCTTT.

This clone is a singleton in its sample. A far larger clone is a single base away, which makes a read error likely. The chain combines TRBV14 with TRBJ1-1; weak D call: TRBD1 (6 bases). Germline loops: CDR1 SGHDN, CDR2 FVKESK. The CDR3 is 13 amino acids. Deletions cut 4 bases from V and 1 base from J, with 7 bases between. The CDR3 region is CASSRGQNTEAFF. CDR3 nucleotide sequence: TGTGCCAGCAGCCGGGGACAGAACACTGAAGCTTTCTTT.

This clone occurred a few times. DNA for the CDR3: TGCGCCAGCAGCCCCCCCCCAGCGGGAGACTACAATGAGCAGTTCTTC. Its translation is CASSPPPAGDYNEQFF. This chain uses TRBV5-1 with TRBJ2-1, with 8 bases lining up with TRBD2. The CDR3 runs 16 residues. With V trimmed by 4 bases and J by 3 bases, 9 bases remained unmatched. Germline V lookup: CDR1 SGHRS, CDR2 YFSETQ.

This clone was seen only once. The chain is built from TRBV4-1 and TRBJ2-1; TRBD1 aligns across 7 bases. V shed 3 bases, J shed 3 bases, and the junction held 5 bases outside the gene matches. Germline V gene sequence: CDR1 MGHRA, CDR2 YSYEKL. The CDR3 contains 15 residues. The CDR3 is CASSHGTVDYNEQFF. CDR3 DNA sequence: TGCGCCAGCAGCCATGGGACAGTAGACTACAATGAGCAGTTCTTC.

The chain carries TRBV10-1 and TRBJ2-7; D gene uncertain. V gave up 10 bases and J gave up 7 bases, with 20 bases separating them. CDR1 is WNHNN and CDR2 is SYGVQD in the germline V gene (reference sequence). The CDR3 runs 13 residues. The CDR3 sequence is CANILHLFGEQYF. The CDR3 region has the DNA TGCGCCAATATCCTACACCTCTTCGGTGAGCAGTACTTC.

The chain carries TRBV19 and TRBJ1-1, with 12 bases fitting TRBD1. The CDR3 covers 18 residues. Trimming cost V 10 bases and J 5 bases; bases outside gene matches: 20. The germline V gene has CDR1 LNHDA and CDR2 SQIVND (reference sequence). The CDR3 loop reads CANRLFPGTGGGGTEAFF. As DNA, the CDR3 is TGTGCCAATAGGTTGTTCCCCGGGACAGGGGGCGGAGGGACTGAAGCTTTCTTT.

This CDR3 is CASSMVPPSLRTDTQYF. The CDR3 DNA sequence: TGTGCCAGTAGTATGGTCCCCCCTAGCCTGAGGACAGATACGCAGTATTTT. The V gene is TRBV19, the J gene TRBJ2-3; perhaps TRBD2 as D (5 bases). CDR3 size: 17 residues. The V gene lost 3 bases and the J gene lost 3 bases, with 19 bases spanning the gap. Germline V gives CDR1 LNHDA, CDR2 SQIVND (reference sequence).